The 23 T cell receptor beta chains reported below all come from one sample, sequenced in a study of memory CD4+ T cells and cytomegalovirus serostatus. The sort gate was single viable CD3+CD4+CD8-CD45RO+ cells for memory CD4+ T cells. Only in-frame clones appear in the TCRdb table, and some are missing; sequencing was by immunoSEQ multiplex PCR. The data contain approximately 47,000 clones, around four fifths of them singletons. Sequenced sample: memory CD4+ T cells from blood. All receptors come from an adult in good health and CMV-seronegative.

The count of this clone is one. CDR3 sequence: CASSSLSGGQETQYF. Here the CDR3 DNA reads TGTGCCAGCTCAAGCTTATCGGGAGGGCAGGAGACCCAGTACTTC. This chain uses TRBV18 with TRBJ2-5, with 8 bases lining up with TRBD2. CDR1 is KGHSH, CDR2 LQKENI, per germline. With 5 bases clipped from V and 5 bases from J, the junction kept 10 bases outside the gene matches. The CDR3 consists of 15 residues.

This chain joins TRBV6-6 and TRBJ1-2, with no clear D. The germline gives CDR1 MNHNY, CDR2 SVGAGI (reference sequence). Trimming left V 6 bases short and J 4 bases short, with 12 bases between. CDR3 length equals 13 residues. Here the CDR3 DNA reads TGTGCCAGCAGCCCCTACGAGGGCTATGGCTACACCTTC. Translating gives CASSPYEGYGYTF.

The rearrangement uses TRBV5-1 and TRBJ2-7; 8 nucleotides align to TRBD2. In germline, CDR1 is SGHRS, CDR2 YFSETQ. The V and J ends lost 4 bases and 6 bases, in that order; junction bases with no gene match: 6. The CDR3 has 13 amino acids. CDR3: CASSPGRAGEQYF. The CDR3 DNA follows: TGCGCCAGCAGCCCCGGGAGGGCCGGCGAGCAGTACTTC.

The CDR3 is CASSKAPASDRAQPKKTQYF. The CDR3 coding sequence is TGTGCCAGCAGCAAAGCCCCGGCCTCCGACAGGGCGCAACCCAAGAAGACCCAGTACTTC. The rearrangement links TRBV21-1 to TRBJ2-5; whether TRBD1, the table's D call, matches the DNA was not checked. TRBV21-1 is a pseudogene segment. The CDR3 sequence is 20 residues long.

This clone was seen a handful of times. The chain combines TRBV7-9 with TRBJ1-2; maybe TRBD1 (6 bases). CDR1 and CDR2 (germline): SEHNR, FQNEAQ (reference sequence). The CDR3 contains 12 residues. Trimming stripped 5 bases from V and 12 bases from J, with 16 bases between. The CDR3 reads CASSNREPIDTF. Here the CDR3 DNA reads TGTGCCAGCAGCAACAGGGAACCTATAGACACCTTC.

This clone was seen a handful of times. J is TRBJ1-6 and V is TRBV10-1; 11 bases agree with TRBD1. Trimming took 0 bases from V and 12 from J; bases not matched to a gene: 13. Looked up from germline, CDR1 is WNHNN and CDR2 is SYGVQD (reference sequence). The CDR3 consists of 18 residues. The CDR3 is CASSESTDRGLYRVPLHF. In nucleotides, the CDR3 is TGCGCCAGCAGTGAGTCGACGGACAGGGGGCTTTATCGAGTACCCCTCCACTTT.

V and J are TRBV10-2 and TRBJ1-5; D uncertain. CDR1 is WSHSY, CDR2 SAAADI, per germline. Trimming left V 4 bases short and J 6 bases short, with 10 bases between. CDR3 length equals 13 residues. DNA of the CDR3: TGCGCCAGCAGTGTGGTCGGGGTTCAGCCCCAGCATTTT. It translates to CASSVVGVQPQHF.

The chain couples TRBV6-5 to TRBJ2-1; D may be TRBD1 or TRBD2 (5 bases each). CDR1 is MNHEY and CDR2 is SVGAGI in the germline V gene. The CDR3 runs 12 residues. With 6 bases removed from V and 9 bases from J, the gap between germline ends came to 12 bases. CDR3 sequence reads: CASSRGSGEQFF. DNA for the CDR3: TGTGCCAGCAGCCGGGGCAGCGGTGAGCAGTTCTTC.

To note about this clone: Different DNA sequences within this sample yield the same CDR3. V is TRBV5-4 and J is TRBJ2-5; D is unresolved. Between the trimmed V and J ends, which lost 0 bases and 2 bases, there was a span of 2 bases. This CDR3 has 12 residues. Germline loops: CDR1 SGHNT, CDR2 YYREEE (reference sequence). The CDR3 reads CASSLDQETQYF. Here the CDR3 DNA reads TGTGCCAGCAGCTTGGATCAAGAGACCCAGTACTTC.

The rearrangement links TRBV18 to TRBJ1-6; 7 nucleotides agree with TRBD1. V shed 2 bases, J shed 9 bases, and the junction held 4 bases outside the gene matches. The CDR3 totals 14 residues. The germline gives CDR1 KGHSH, CDR2 LQKENI. The CDR3 coding sequence is TGTGCCAGCTCACCAGAGGGACAGCCTTCACCCCTCCACTTT. Its protein product is CASSPEGQPSPLHF.

The chain recombines TRBV30 with TRBJ2-3; the D is unclear. The CDR3 sequence is 13 residues long. The V and J ends lost 2 bases and 6 bases respectively, with 12 bases between them. CDR1 and CDR2 from the germline V gene are GTSNPN and SVGIG (reference sequence). The CDR3 region is CAWSRRVKDTQYF. CDR3 DNA sequence: TGTGCCTGGAGTCGACGCGTGAAGGATACGCAGTATTTT.

The chain recombines TRBV2 with TRBJ2-7; D is unresolved. The V gene's germline CDR1 is SNHLY and CDR2 FYNNEI. Trimming shortened V by 5 bases and J by 3 bases, and 17 bases separated the two germline ends. The CDR3 loop spans 15 amino acids. CDR3 nucleotides: TGTGCCAGCAGTTCGCTTGAGCCCCCCGGCTACGAGCAGTACTTC. Residues: CASSSLEPPGYEQYF.

The V gene is TRBV5-1, the J gene TRBJ1-2; 8 nucleotides align to TRBD1. Trimming took 0 bases from V and 5 from J; bases not matched to a gene: 9. Germline loops: CDR1 SGHRS, CDR2 YFSETQ. The CDR3 covers 16 residues. CDR3 DNA sequence: TGCGCCAGCAGCTTGGAGGGTGACAGGGGCGGGTATGGCTACACCTTC. This codes for CASSLEGDRGGYGYTF.

CDR3 in DNA: TGTGCCAGCAGTAACAGGGGTACGCAGCAGTACTTC. As protein: CASSNRGTQQYF. This sequence joins TRBV27 and TRBJ2-7; 7 bases agree with TRBD1. The V and J ends lost 5 bases and 8 bases, in that order; junction bases with no gene match: 6. This CDR3 spans 12 amino acids. The germline CDR1 and CDR2 sequences are MNHEY and SMNVEV (reference sequence).

The chain joins TRBV10-2 to TRBJ1-2; TRBD1 is a possible D gene (6 bases). The CDR3 spans 13 residues. Trimming took 6 bases from V and 4 from J, leaving 12 bases between them. CDR1 and CDR2 (germline): WSHSY, SAAADI. DNA of the CDR3: TGCGCCAGCAGGACCACAGGGTCCTATGGCTACACCTTC. As protein: CASRTTGSYGYTF.

The chain is built from TRBV2 and TRBJ2-5; unclear D gene. The V and J ends lost 4 bases and 2 bases respectively, with 8 bases between them. CDR1 is SNHLY, CDR2 FYNNEI, per germline. The CDR3 extends over 13 amino acids. DNA of the CDR3: TGTGCCAGCAGTGTTGGTCAGCAAGAGACCCAGTACTTC. This codes for CASSVGQQETQYF. The whole variable domain, filled in from reference TRBV2 and TRBJ2-5, reads EPEVTQTPSHQVTQMGQEVILRCVPISNHLYFYWYRQILGQKVEFLVSFYNNEISEKSEIFDDQFSVERPDGSNFTLKIRSTKLEDSAMYFCASSVGQQETQYFGPGTRLLVL.

This clone was counted a single time. The chain has TRBV7-2 and TRBJ1-1, with D possibly being TRBD1 (5 bases). The CDR3 contains 15 residues. Germline-derived CDR1 and CDR2 are SGHTA and FQGNSA. V was clipped by 5 bases and J by 0 bases, with 13 bases between them. The CDR3 here is CASSRGTAMNTEAFF. The CDR3, as DNA: TGTGCCAGCAGCCGAGGGACGGCCATGAACACTGAAGCTTTCTTT. The full variable domain, its missing parts supplied by reference TRBV7-2 and TRBJ1-1, is GAGVSQSPSNKVTEKGKDVELRCDPISGHTALYWYRQSLGQGLEFLIYFQGNSAPDKSGLPSDRFSAERTGGSVSTLTIQRTQQEDSAVYLCASSRGTAMNTEAFFGQGTRLTVV.

The chain carries TRBV2 and TRBJ2-1; 10 bases fit TRBD2. Germline CDR1 reads SNHLY; CDR2 reads FYNNEI. V was pared by 6 bases and J by 9 bases, with 8 bases of the junction left unmatched. The CDR3 spans 14 residues. CDR3 DNA: TGTGCCAGCAGAGCGGGGGGGCTGATTGGTGAGCAGTTCTTC. Amino acids: CASRAGGLIGEQFF.

The chain carries TRBV6-1 and TRBJ2-1; D is perhaps TRBD1 or TRBD2 (5 bases each). CDR1 is MNHNS, CDR2 SASEGT, per germline. V lost 2 bases, J lost 9 bases, and 11 bases lay in between. The CDR3 is 13 amino acids. The CDR3 here is CASSEPKRGEQFF. In DNA form, the CDR3 reads TGTGCCAGCAGTGAACCAAAGAGGGGTGAGCAGTTCTTC.

This sequence joins TRBV30 and TRBJ1-5, with a possible D match to TRBD1 (6 bases). Trimming removed 2 bases at V and 2 bases at J, with 16 bases between. Germline-derived CDR1 and CDR2 are GTSNPN and SVGIG (reference sequence). The CDR3 runs 16 residues. CDR3 sequence reads: CAWSTGKAGGNQPQHF. DNA for the CDR3: TGTGCCTGGAGTACAGGGAAGGCGGGAGGCAATCAGCCCCAGCATTTT.

The chain links TRBV5-6 to TRBJ2-7, with TRBD2 matching 8 bases. V was clipped by 0 bases and J by 0 bases; unmatched bases: 2. The length of the CDR3 is 15 residues. CDR1 is SGHDT and CDR2 is YYEEEE in the germline V gene. The CDR3: CASSLGGGNSYEQYF. The CDR3 DNA sequence: TGTGCCAGCAGCTTGGGCGGGGGGAACTCCTACGAGCAGTACTTC.

This clone is medium-sized by share. The chain combines TRBV5-1 with TRBJ1-1, with no clear D. Germline V gene lookup returns CDR1 SGHRS and CDR2 YFSETQ. The CDR3 has 13 residues. V gave up 0 bases and J gave up 3 bases, with 6 bases separating them. DNA of the CDR3: TGCGCCAGCAGCTTGGAATGGGACACTGAAGCTTTCTTT. Amino acid sequence: CASSLEWDTEAFF. Using reference TRBV5-1 and TRBJ1-1 for the parts outside the CDR3, the full variable domain is KAGVTQTPRYLIKTRGQQVTLSCSPISGHRSVSWYQQTPGQGLQFLFEYFSETQRNKGNFPGRFSGRQFSNSRSEMNVSTLELGDSALYLCASSLEWDTEAFFGQGTRLTVV.

This clone has just a few counts. This chain links TRBV27 with TRBJ2-3; D is unclear. The CDR3 is made up of 13 amino acids. V lost 4 bases to trimming and J lost 3 bases, with 8 bases between them. The germline V gene has CDR1 MNHEY and CDR2 SMNVEV (reference sequence). CDR3 residues: CASSSFGTDTQYF. The DNA of the CDR3 is TGTGCCAGCAGTTCATTTGGAACAGATACGCAGTATTTT.